These 12 T cell receptor beta chains originate from one sample sequenced in a study of blood T cell repertoires in COVID-19. This table comes from immunoSEQ multiplex PCR, and its TCRdb copy is limited to in-frame clones, with some not included. The sample yields 150,000 to 200,000 clones, 75% to 90% seen once. Sequenced input: peripheral blood. These TCRs come from a human donor with active or convalescent COVID-19. The donor label of this sample is uncertain.

The J gene is TRBJ2-7, the V gene TRBV5-4, with D perhaps TRBD2 (6 bases). The length of the CDR3 is 16 residues. V was trimmed by 2 bases and J by 3 bases, leaving 18 bases between them. Germline lookup yields CDR1 SGHNT and CDR2 YYREEE (reference sequence). CDR3 in DNA: TGTGCCAGCAGCTTCCGGGGTAGCTTGCGGGACTACGAGCAGTACTTC. Translation gives CASSFRGSLRDYEQYF.

This clone was observed a single time. The chain combines TRBV11-3 with TRBJ2-5; TRBD1 agrees at 8 bases. Germline CDR1 and CDR2: SGHNT and YENEEA. With V trimmed by 5 bases and J by 5 bases, 7 bases remained unmatched. There are 14 residues in the CDR3. CDR3 DNA: TGTGCCAGCAGCCCGGACCGGGACAGGGAGACCCAGTACTTC. Amino acid sequence: CASSPDRDRETQYF.

The gene calls are TRBV11-2 and TRBJ2-1; the match to TRBD2 covers 7 bases. The germline gives CDR1 SGHAT, CDR2 FQNNGV. The CDR3 totals 17 residues. J was trimmed by 0 bases and V by 0 bases; bases with no gene match: 5. The CDR3 coding sequence is TGTGCCAGCAGCTTAGATCCAGGGAGGGGCTCCTACAATGAGCAGTTCTTC. This sequence encodes CASSLDPGRGSYNEQFF.

This sequence joins TRBV11-2 and TRBJ2-7; 8 bases line up with TRBD1. Trimming removed 5 bases from V and 2 bases from J; junction bases left unmatched: 5. CDR1 is SGHAT, CDR2 FQNNGV, per germline. The CDR3 spans 14 residues. The CDR3 DNA reads TGTGCCAGCAGCAGGACAGGGAGGACCTACGAGCAGTACTTC. The encoded protein is CASSRTGRTYEQYF.

The chain is built from TRBV28 and TRBJ2-5; D is possibly TRBD1 (5 bases). Germline V gene lookup returns CDR1 MDHEN and CDR2 SYDVKM. The CDR3 runs to 14 residues. The V end lost 6 bases, the J end lost 0 bases, and 11 bases lay between the germline ends. CDR3 protein: CASRTVTYQETQYF. For the CDR3, the DNA is TGTGCCAGCAGGACAGTTACGTACCAAGAGACCCAGTACTTC.

This sequence joins TRBV6-6 and TRBJ1-6; TRBD1 might be the D (6 bases). The length of the CDR3 is 14 residues. Germline values: CDR1 MNHNY, CDR2 SVGAGI (reference sequence). V lost 8 bases and J 7 bases, leaving 15 bases between the germline ends. The CDR3, as DNA: TGTGCCAGCGAATCGACAGGAGGAAATTCACCCCTCCACTTT. Translation: CASESTGGNSPLHF.

V gene TRBV7-3 combines with J gene TRBJ2-2; D not certain. The CDR3 is 18 residues long. The germline V gene encodes CDR1 SGHTA and CDR2 FQGTGA. With 2 bases removed from V and 5 bases from J, the gap between germline ends came to 21 bases. The CDR3 protein is CASSLQSRQVKATGELFF. DNA for the CDR3: TGTGCCAGCAGCTTACAGTCTCGGCAGGTCAAAGCAACCGGGGAGCTGTTTTTT.

This clone was seen only once. The chain recombines TRBV5-1 with TRBJ2-1; 7 nucleotides agree with TRBD2. Looked up from germline, CDR1 is SGHRS and CDR2 is YFSETQ. This CDR3 contains 14 residues. V was pared by 0 bases and J by 12 bases, with 9 bases of the junction left unmatched. CDR3 DNA: TGCGCCAGCAGCTTGGGGGAGGGCGGGGGACCGCAGTTCTTC. Its protein product is CASSLGEGGGPQFF.

This sequence joins TRBV4-3 and TRBJ1-5; 7 bases align to TRBD1. CDR3 size: 16 residues. Germline values: CDR1 LGHNA, CDR2 YSLEER. Trimming took 0 bases from V and 2 from J; bases not matched to a gene: 4. CDR3 sequence: CASSQEVQGGNQPQHF. The CDR3 DNA reads TGCGCCAGCAGCCAAGAGGTCCAGGGGGGCAATCAGCCCCAGCATTTT.

This clone was seen only once. V gene TRBV7-2 combines with J gene TRBJ1-1; D gene uncertain. CDR1 is SGHTA, CDR2 FQGNSA, per germline. Trimming cost V 5 bases and J 4 bases, with 14 bases left between them. The CDR3 extends over 14 amino acids. The CDR3 spells CASSIAPESTEAFF. The CDR3 DNA reads as TGTGCCAGCAGCATCGCGCCGGAGAGCACTGAAGCTTTCTTT.

J is TRBJ1-5 and V is TRBV5-1; TRBD1 aligns across 11 bases. The CDR3 spans 14 residues. The germline V gene has CDR1 SGHRS and CDR2 YFSETQ. The V gene end was trimmed by 5 bases and the J gene end by 8 bases; junction bases not matched to a gene: 6. The CDR3 nucleotides read TGCGCCAGCAGGTTATGGACAGGGGGCGAGCCCCAGCATTTT. It encodes CASRLWTGGEPQHF.

The chain recombines TRBV9 with TRBJ2-3; D ambiguous. From germline, CDR1 is SGDLS and CDR2 YYNGEE. This CDR3 contains 17 residues. The V gene lost 2 bases and the J gene lost 1 base, with 17 bases spanning the gap. CDR3 nucleotides: TGTGCCAGCAGCGTCTTGCGCCCATTACCCGGCACAGATACGCAGTATTTT. As protein: CASSVLRPLPGTDTQYF.